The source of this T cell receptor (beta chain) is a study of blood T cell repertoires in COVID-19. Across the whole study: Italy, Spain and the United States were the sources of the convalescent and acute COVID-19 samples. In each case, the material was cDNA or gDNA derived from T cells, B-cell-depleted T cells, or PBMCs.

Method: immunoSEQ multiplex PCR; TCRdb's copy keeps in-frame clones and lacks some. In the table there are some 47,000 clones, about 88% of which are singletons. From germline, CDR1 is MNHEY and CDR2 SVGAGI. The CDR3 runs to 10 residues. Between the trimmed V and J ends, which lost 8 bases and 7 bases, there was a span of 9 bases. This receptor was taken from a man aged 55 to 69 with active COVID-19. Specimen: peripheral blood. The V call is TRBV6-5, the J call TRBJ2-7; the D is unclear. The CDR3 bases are TGTGCCAGCTATAGCCCGGAGCAGTACTTC. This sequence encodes CASYSPEQYF.